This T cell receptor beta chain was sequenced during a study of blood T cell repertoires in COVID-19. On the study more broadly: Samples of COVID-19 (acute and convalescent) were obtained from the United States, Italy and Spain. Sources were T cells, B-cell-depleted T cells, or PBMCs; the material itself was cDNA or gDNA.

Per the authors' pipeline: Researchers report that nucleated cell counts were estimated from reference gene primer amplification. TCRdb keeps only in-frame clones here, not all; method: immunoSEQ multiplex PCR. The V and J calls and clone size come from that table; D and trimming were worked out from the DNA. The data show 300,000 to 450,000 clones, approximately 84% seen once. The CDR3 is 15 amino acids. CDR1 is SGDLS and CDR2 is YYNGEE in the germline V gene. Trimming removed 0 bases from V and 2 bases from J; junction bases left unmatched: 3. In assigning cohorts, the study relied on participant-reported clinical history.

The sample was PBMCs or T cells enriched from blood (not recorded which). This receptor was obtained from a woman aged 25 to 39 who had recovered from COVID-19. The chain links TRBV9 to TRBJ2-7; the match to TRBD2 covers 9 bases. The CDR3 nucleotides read TGTGCCAGCAGCGTAGACGCGGGGGGGACCTACGAGCAGTACTTC. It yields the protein CASSVDAGGTYEQYF. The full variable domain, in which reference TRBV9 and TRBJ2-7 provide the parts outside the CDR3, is DSGVTQTPKHLITATGQRVTLRCSPRSGDLSVYWYQQSLDQGLQFLIQYYNGEERAKGNILERFSAQQFPDLHSELNLSSLELGDSALYFCASSVDAGGTYEQYFGPGTRLTVT.